This TCR beta chain was recorded in a study of cytomegalovirus exposure and HLA in healthy donors. Study at large: Most donors, just over 80% of approximately 400 genotyped, fell in the Caucasian-associated ancestry cluster.

Worth noting for this clone: Its antigen is not known.

The study ran its PCR with 60 Vbeta and 13 Jbeta primers. Clones were read by immunoSEQ multiplex PCR, and TCRdb kept only the in-frame ones, dropping some. The data show approximately 140,000 clones, around 72% seen once. V was shortened by 4 bases and J by 0 bases, with 6 bases between the two germline ends. Germline CDR1 is MDHEN and CDR2 is SYDVKM. The CDR3 covers 14 residues. Study results and caveats: Later analysis identified several of the most significant clusters that appeared linked to common viral pathogens. In a later analysis, most CMV-associated TCR beta chains appeared HLA-restricted.

The sample consisted of PBMCs. The clonotype was recovered from a woman aged 40 to 55 in good health and CMV-seronegative. The rearrangement joins TRBV28 to TRBJ1-4, with D hard to call. CDR3 coding DNA: TGTGCCAGCAGTTCAGGAACAACTAATGAAAAACTGTTTTTT. This codes for CASSSGTTNEKLFF.